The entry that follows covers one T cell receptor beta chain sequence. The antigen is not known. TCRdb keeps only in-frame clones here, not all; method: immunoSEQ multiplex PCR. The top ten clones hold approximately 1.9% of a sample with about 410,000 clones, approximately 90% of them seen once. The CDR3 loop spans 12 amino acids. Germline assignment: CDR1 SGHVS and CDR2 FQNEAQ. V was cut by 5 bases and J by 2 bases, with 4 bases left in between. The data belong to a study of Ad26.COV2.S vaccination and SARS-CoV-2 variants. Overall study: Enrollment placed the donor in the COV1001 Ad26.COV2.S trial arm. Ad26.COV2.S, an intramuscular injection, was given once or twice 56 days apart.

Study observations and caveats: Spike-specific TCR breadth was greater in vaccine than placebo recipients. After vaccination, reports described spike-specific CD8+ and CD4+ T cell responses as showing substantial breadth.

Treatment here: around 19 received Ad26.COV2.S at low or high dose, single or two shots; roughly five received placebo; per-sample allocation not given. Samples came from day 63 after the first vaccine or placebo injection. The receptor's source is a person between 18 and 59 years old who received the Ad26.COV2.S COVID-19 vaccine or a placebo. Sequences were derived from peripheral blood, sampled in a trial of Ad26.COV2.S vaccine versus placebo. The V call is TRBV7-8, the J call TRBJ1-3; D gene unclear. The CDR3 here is CASSHPGNTIYF. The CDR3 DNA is TGTGCCAGCAGCCATCCTGGAAACACCATATATTTT.